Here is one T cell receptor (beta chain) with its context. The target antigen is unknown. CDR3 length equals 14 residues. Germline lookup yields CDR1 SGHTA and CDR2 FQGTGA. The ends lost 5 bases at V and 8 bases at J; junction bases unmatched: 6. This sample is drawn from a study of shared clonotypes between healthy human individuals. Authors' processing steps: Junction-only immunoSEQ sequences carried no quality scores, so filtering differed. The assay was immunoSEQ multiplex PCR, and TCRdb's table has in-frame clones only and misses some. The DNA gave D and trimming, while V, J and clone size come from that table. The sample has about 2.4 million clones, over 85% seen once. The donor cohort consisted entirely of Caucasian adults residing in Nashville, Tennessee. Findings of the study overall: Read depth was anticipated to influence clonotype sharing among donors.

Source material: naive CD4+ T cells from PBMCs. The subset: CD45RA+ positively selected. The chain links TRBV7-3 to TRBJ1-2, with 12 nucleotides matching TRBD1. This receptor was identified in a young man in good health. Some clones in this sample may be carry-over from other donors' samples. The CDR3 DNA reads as TGTGCCAGCAGCCAGGGACAGGGGGCATTCGGCTACACCTTC. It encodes CASSQGQGAFGYTF.